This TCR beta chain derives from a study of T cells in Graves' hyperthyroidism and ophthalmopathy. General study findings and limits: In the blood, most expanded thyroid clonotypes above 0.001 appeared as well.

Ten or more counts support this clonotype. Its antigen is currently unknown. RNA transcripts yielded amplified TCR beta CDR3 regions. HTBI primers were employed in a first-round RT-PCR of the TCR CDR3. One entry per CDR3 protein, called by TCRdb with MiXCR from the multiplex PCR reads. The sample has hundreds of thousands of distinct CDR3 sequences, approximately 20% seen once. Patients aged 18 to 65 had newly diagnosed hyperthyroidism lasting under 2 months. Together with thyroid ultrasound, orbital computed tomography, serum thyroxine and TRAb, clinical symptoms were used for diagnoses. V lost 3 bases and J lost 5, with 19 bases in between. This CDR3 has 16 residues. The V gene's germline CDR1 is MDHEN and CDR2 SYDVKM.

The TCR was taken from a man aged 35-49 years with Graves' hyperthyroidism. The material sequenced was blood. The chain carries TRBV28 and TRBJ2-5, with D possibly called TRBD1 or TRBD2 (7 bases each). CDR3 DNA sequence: TGTGCCAGCAGTTTTGGGGGGGCGCAGGGGGAGGAGACCCAGTACTTC. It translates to CASSFGGAQGEETQYF.